This paragraph covers one T cell receptor beta chain sequence. What it binds is not known. A multiplex PCR was run with 60 Vbeta primers and 13 Jbeta primers. The assay was immunoSEQ multiplex PCR, and TCRdb's table has in-frame clones only and misses some. The sample has approximately 100,000 clones; around 80% are singletons. The data belong to a study of cytomegalovirus exposure and HLA in healthy donors. Study at large: Around 76% of 350 to 400 genotyped donors fell in the Caucasian-associated ancestry cluster. Study conclusions and caveats: When presence/absence was analysed, sequencing depth was taken to be roughly uniform across donors. Certain indistinguishable V segments, among them TRBV6-2 and TRBV6-3, were excluded. Reports indicated that the classifier achieved high specificity and sensitivity in diagnosing cytomegalovirus status.

The CDR3 contains 15 residues. The V gene's germline CDR1 is MNHEY and CDR2 SMNVEV (reference sequence). V gave up 5 bases and J gave up 6 bases; unmatched junction bases: 6. This receptor was obtained from a man younger than 35 in good health and CMV-seropositive. The chain joins TRBV27 to TRBJ1-6; TRBD1 aligns across 8 bases. The sample taken for sequencing was PBMCs. The CDR3: CASSGRTGRNSPLHF. DNA for the CDR3: TGTGCCAGCAGTGGGAGGACAGGGCGTAATTCACCCCTCCACTTT.